This T cell receptor (delta chain) was recorded in a study of gamma-delta chains in newborns, infants, children. TCRdb re-called clones from the reads using CATT. The data contain 7,500 or so delta-chain clones, about 11% of them singletons. This clone was picked up a small number of times. The specimen sequenced was blood. The origin of this receptor is a child who was a newborn, infant or young child, either healthy, febrile or measles-vaccinated (not recorded which).

Here the CDR3 DNA reads TGTGCCTGTGACCCCTTGGAACTGGGGGATACAAAGAAGGACACCGATAAACTCATCTTT. Amino acids: CACDPLELGDTKKDTDKLIF. This chain links TRDV2 with TRDJ1, with TRDD3 matching over 12 bases. The V gene end was trimmed by 3 bases and the J gene end by 0 bases; junction bases not matched to a gene: 16. CDR1 is GEAIGNYY, CDR2 EKD, per germline. The CDR3 extends over 20 amino acids.